The entry below gives a single TCR beta chain sequence along with its context. This specimen comes from a study of PD-1 blockade in classical Hodgkin lymphoma. Using immunoSEQ multiplex PCR, the repertoire was profiled, and TCRdb retains in-frame clones only, with some absent. The table has about 47,000 clones, 80% seen once. V trimming: 4 bases; J trimming: 6 bases; junction bases outside the gene matches: 4. The CDR3 spans 13 residues. The V gene's germline CDR1 is MNHNS and CDR2 SASEGT. Documented time point: cycle 4 day 1 (C4D1), after 6 weeks of nivolumab. Patients all relapsed after autologous stem cell transplantation, and there was variation in brentuximab vedotin exposure.

The origin of this receptor is a human donor with classical Hodgkin lymphoma. Here the sequenced sample was peripheral blood mononuclear cells (PBMCs), taken before the fourth cycle of nivolumab. V is TRBV6-1 and J is TRBJ1-2; 8 bases are shared with TRBD1. CDR3 nucleotides: TGTGCCAGCAGTGTGACAGGGGAGGATGGCTACACCTTC. Translated: CASSVTGEDGYTF.